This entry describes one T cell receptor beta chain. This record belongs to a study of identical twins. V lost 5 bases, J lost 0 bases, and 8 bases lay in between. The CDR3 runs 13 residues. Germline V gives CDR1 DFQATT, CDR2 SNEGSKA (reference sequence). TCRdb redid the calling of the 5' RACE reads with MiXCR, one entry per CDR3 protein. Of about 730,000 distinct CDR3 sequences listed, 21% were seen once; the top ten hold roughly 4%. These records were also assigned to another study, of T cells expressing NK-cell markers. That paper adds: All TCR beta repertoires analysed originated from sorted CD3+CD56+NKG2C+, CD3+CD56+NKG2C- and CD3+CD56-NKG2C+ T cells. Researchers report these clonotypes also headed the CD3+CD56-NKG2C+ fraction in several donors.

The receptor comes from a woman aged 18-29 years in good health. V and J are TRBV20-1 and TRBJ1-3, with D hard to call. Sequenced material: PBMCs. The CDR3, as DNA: TGCAGTGCTCCCGTGAGCTCTGGAAACACCATATATTTT. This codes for CSAPVSSGNTIYF.